This is a list of T cell receptor beta chains from one sample in a study of blood T cell repertoires in COVID-19. The assay was immunoSEQ multiplex PCR, and TCRdb's table has in-frame clones only and misses some. The sample carries nearly 300,000 clones, about four fifths recorded once. Sequencing was done on a sample of peripheral blood. Receptor source: a human donor with COVID-19, enrolled during active disease. The donor label of this sample is uncertain. Each CDR3 is given with its conserved first and last residue. A D gene is named only where the DNA matches it firmly. Part of the rows lack a size; the others show once, few, many or a class for expanded clones.

abundance	v_gene	j_gene	d_gene	CDR3nt	CDR3aa
few	TRBV19	TRBJ2-2	TRBD1	TGTGCCAGTAGTCCTCGGACAGGGGCGAACACCGGGGAGCTGTTTTTT	CASSPRTGANTGELFF
NA	TRBV28	TRBJ1-2	NA	TGTGCCAGCAGTTTGTTCGGTGAGCCCGGCTACACCTTC	CASSLFGEPGYTF
once	TRBV4-3	TRBJ2-1	TRBD2	TGCGCCAGCAGCCAAGACTACAGCGGGAGTGATGAGCAGTTCTTC	CASSQDYSGSDEQFF
NA	TRBV6-5	TRBJ2-7	TRBD1	TGTGCCAGCAGGAGACAGGGGCAGCAGTACTTC	CASRRQGQQYF
NA	TRBV9	TRBJ2-3	TRBD2	TGTGCCAGCAGCGTAGCGGGGGGGCGGGAGACAGATACGCAGTATTTT	CASSVAGGRETDTQYF
NA	TRBV29-1	TRBJ2-1	TRBD2	TGCAGCGGGGGGACTAGCGGGAGTGGCAATGAGCAGTTCTTC	CSGGTSGSGNEQFF
NA	TRBV18	TRBJ2-7	TRBD1	TGTGCCAGCTCACCGGGCCGGGACAGCTACTACGAGCAGTACTTC	CASSPGRDSYYEQYF
NA	TRBV5-8	TRBJ1-1	NA	TGTGCCAGCAGCTTGGTGGCAGTTGAAGCTTTCTTT	CASSLVAVEAFF
NA	TRBV7-3	TRBJ2-2	TRBD1	TGTGCCAGCAGCCCCACAGGGGGCGCGACCCGGGAGCTGTTTTTT	CASSPTGGATRELFF
NA	TRBV6-5	TRBJ1-1	NA	TGTGCCAGCAGTTCCCAAGGGGCCGGCGTCACTGAAGCTTTCTTT	CASSSQGAGVTEAFF
NA	TRBV7-3	TRBJ2-2	NA	TGTGCCAGCAGCGCCGACAGGATGAACACCGGGGAGCTGTTTTTT	CASSADRMNTGELFF
NA	TRBV5-1	TRBJ2-6	TRBD1	TGCGCCAGCAGTGCCCAGGGGGCCTTAGGTGGGGCCAACGTCCTGACTTTC	CASSAQGALGGANVLTF
few	TRBV19	TRBJ1-6	TRBD1	TGTGCCAGTAGTATGTCGGGACAGGGGGATTCACCCCTCCACTTT	CASSMSGQGDSPLHF
NA	TRBV7-9	TRBJ2-1	NA	TGTGCCAGCAGGTTCAGGGTCAATGAGCAGTTCTTC	CASRFRVNEQFF
NA	TRBV7-2	TRBJ2-7	TRBD2	TGTGCCAGCAGCTTATTTACGGCGGGAGGTTCCTACGAGCAGTACTTC	CASSLFTAGGSYEQYF
once	TRBV5-6	TRBJ2-7	NA	TGTGCCAGCAGCTTGGGCAGGGCGGCCAACTACGAGCAGTACTTC	CASSLGRAANYEQYF
NA	TRBV18	TRBJ2-3	NA	TGTGCCAGCTCACCCGCCCCCGGGTTTGTCACAGATACGCAGTATTTT	CASSPAPGFVTDTQYF
NA	TRBV6-5	TRBJ1-6	NA	TGTGCCAGCACCGTAGAGGGTGGGTCACCCCTCCACTTT	CASTVEGGSPLHF
NA	TRBV5-1	TRBJ1-1	TRBD1	TGCGCCAGCAGCGCCGGACAGGGTGACACTGAAGCTTTCTTT	CASSAGQGDTEAFF
NA	TRBV28	TRBJ2-6	NA	TGTGCCAGCAGCCCCGGGGGACAGGGGGCCAACGTCCTGACTTTC	CASSPGGQGANVLTF
NA	TRBV6-2/TRBV6-3	TRBJ2-1	TRBD2	TGTGCCAGCAGTCCCGCGGGTAGCGGGAGGAATGAGCAGTTCTTC	CASSPAGSGRNEQFF
NA	TRBV7-2	TRBJ2-2	TRBD1	TGTGCCAGCAGCACCACAGGGGGGACCGGGGAGCTGTTTTTT	CASSTTGGTGELFF